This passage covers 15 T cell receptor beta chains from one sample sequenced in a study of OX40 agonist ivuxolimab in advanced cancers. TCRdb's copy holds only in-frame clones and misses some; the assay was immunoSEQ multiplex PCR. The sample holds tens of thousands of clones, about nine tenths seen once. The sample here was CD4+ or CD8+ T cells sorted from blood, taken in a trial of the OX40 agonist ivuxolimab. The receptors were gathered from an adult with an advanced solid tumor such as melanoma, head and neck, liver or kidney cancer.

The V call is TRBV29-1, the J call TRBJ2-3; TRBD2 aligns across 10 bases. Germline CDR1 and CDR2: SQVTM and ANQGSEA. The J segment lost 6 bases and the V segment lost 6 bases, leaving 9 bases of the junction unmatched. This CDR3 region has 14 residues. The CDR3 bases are TGCAGCGTGGCGAGACTAGCGGGCAGGGATACGCAGTATTTT. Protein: CSVARLAGRDTQYF.

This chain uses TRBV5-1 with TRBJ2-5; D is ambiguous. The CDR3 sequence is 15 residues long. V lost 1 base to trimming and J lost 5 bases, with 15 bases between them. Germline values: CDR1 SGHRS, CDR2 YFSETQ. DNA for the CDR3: TGCGCCAGCAGCTTGTCAGCGCAGAGTGGGGAGACCCAGTACTTC. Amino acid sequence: CASSLSAQSGETQYF.

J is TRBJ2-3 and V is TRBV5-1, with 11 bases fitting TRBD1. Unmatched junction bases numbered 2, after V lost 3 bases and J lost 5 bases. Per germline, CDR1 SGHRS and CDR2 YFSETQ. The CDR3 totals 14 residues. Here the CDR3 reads CASSWGQGEDTQYF. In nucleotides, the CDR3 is TGCGCCAGCAGCTGGGGACAGGGGGAAGATACGCAGTATTTT.

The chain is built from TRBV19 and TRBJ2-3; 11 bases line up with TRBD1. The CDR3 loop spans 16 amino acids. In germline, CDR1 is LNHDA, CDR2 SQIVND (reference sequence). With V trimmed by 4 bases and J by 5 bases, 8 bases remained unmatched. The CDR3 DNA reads TGTGCCAGTAGTACCGGACAGGGGGCATTTGGAGATACGCAGTATTTT. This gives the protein CASSTGQGAFGDTQYF.

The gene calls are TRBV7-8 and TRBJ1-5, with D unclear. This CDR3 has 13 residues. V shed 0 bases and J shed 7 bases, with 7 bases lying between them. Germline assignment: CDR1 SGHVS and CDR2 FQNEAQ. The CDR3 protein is CASSLAQLQPQHF. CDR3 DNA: TGTGCCAGCAGCTTAGCCCAACTCCAGCCCCAGCATTTT.

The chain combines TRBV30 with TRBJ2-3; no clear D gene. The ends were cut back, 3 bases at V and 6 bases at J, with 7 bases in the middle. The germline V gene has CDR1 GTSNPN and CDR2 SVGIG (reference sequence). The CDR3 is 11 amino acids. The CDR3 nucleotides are TGTGCCTGGAGGGCCGGGGATACGCAGTATTTT. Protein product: CAWRAGDTQYF.

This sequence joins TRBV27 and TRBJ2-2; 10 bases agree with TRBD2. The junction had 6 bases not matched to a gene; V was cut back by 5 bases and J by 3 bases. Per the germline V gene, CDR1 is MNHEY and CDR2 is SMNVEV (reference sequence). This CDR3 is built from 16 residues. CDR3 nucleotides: TGTGCCAGCAGTCCCGGACTAGCGGACTACACCGGGGAGCTGTTTTTT. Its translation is CASSPGLADYTGELFF.

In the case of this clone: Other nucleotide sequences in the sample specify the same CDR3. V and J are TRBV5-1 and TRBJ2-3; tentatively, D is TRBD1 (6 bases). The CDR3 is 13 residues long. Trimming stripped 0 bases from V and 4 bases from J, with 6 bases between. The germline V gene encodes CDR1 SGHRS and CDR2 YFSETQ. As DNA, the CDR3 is TGCGCCAGCAGCTTGGCAGGGGCAGATACGCAGTATTTT. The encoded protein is CASSLAGADTQYF. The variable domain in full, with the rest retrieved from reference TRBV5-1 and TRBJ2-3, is KAGVTQTPRYLIKTRGQQVTLSCSPISGHRSVSWYQQTPGQGLQFLFEYFSETQRNKGNFPGRFSGRQFSNSRSEMNVSTLELGDSALYLCASSLAGADTQYFGPGTRLTVL.

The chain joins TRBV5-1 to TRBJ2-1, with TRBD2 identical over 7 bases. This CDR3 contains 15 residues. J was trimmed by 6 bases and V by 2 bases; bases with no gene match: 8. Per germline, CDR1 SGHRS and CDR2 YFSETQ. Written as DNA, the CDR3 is TGCGCCAGCAGCTTCATACCTAGCGGAGCCAATGAGCAGTTCTTC. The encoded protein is CASSFIPSGANEQFF.

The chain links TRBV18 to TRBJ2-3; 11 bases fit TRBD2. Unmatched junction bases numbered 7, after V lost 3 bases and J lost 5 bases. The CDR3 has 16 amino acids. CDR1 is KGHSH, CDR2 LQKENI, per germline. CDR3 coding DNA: TGTGCCAGCTCACCCCTAGCGGGAGGTAACGGAGATACGCAGTATTTT. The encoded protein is CASSPLAGGNGDTQYF.

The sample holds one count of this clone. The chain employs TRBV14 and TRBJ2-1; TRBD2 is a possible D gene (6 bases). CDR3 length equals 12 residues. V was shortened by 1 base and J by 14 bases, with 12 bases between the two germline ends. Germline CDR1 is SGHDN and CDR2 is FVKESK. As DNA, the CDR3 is TGTGCCAGCAGCCAAGGGCGGGGTTTGAAGTTCTTC. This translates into CASSQGRGLKFF.

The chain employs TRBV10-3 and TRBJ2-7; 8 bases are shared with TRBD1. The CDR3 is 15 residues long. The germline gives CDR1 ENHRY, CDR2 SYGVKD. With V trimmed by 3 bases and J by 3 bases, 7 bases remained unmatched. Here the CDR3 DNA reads TGTGCCATCAGTGAATCCAGGGGGCTCGGCTACGAGCAGTACTTC. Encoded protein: CAISESRGLGYEQYF.

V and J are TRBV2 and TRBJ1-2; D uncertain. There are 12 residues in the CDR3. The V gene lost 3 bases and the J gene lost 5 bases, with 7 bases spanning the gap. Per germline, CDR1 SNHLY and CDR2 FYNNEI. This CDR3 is CASSETDYGYTF. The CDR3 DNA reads TGTGCCAGCAGTGAGACTGATTATGGCTACACCTTC.

The CDR3 DNA reads as TGTGCCAGTAGGCCGACAGGGGCAGAGACCCAGTACTTC. Protein sequence: CASRPTGAETQYF. This rearrangement joins TRBV19 to TRBJ2-5; TRBD1 agrees at 8 bases. Germline V gives CDR1 LNHDA, CDR2 SQIVND (reference sequence). V was clipped by 6 bases and J by 4 bases; unmatched bases: 4. The CDR3 has 13 amino acids. Full variable domain (outside the CDR3, taken from reference TRBV19 and TRBJ2-5): DGGITQSPKYLFRKEGQNVTLSCEQNLNHDAMYWYRQDPGQGLRLIYYSQIVNDFQKGDIAEGYSVSREKKESFPLTVTSAQKNPTAFYLCASRPTGAETQYFGPGTRLLVL.

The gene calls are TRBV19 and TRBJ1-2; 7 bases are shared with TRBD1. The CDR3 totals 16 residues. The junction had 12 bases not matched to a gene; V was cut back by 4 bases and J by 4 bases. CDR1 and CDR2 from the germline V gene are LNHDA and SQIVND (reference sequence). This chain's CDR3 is CASSTLRVQGVYGYTF. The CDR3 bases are TGTGCCAGTAGTACCCTTCGGGTGCAGGGGGTCTATGGCTACACCTTC.